This T cell receptor (beta chain) stems from a study of blood T cell repertoires in COVID-19. Looking at the study overall: Cohort 3 donors were reported recovered after two negative PCRs, clearance, or symptom resolution. T cells, B-cell-depleted T cells, or PBMCs supplied cDNA or gDNA.

CDR1 and CDR2 from the germline V gene are SEHNR and FQNEAQ (reference sequence). The length of the CDR3 is 15 residues. V was clipped by 5 bases and J by 0 bases, with 8 bases between them. Clones were read by immunoSEQ multiplex PCR, and TCRdb kept only the in-frame ones, dropping some. The sample carries some 190,000 clones, around 86% recorded once. The receptor's source is a middle-aged woman in a cohort exposed to, infected with or recovered from COVID-19 (not recorded which). The sample comprised PBMCs or T cells enriched from blood (not recorded which). The chain couples TRBV7-9 to TRBJ2-6, with D hard to call. The CDR3 here is CASSRSSSGANVLTF. In nucleotides, the CDR3 is TGTGCCAGCAGCCGAAGTAGCTCTGGGGCCAACGTCCTGACTTTC.